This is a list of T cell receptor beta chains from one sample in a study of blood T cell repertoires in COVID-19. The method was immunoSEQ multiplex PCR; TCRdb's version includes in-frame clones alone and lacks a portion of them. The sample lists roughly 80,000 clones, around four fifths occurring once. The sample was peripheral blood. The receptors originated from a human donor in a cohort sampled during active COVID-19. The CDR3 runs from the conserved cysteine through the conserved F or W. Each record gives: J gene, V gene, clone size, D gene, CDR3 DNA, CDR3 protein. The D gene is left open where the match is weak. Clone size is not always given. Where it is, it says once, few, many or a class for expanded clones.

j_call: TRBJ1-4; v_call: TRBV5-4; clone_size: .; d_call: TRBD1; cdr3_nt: TGTGCCAGCAGCCGACAGGGGGCTGGTGAAAAACTGTTTTTT; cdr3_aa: CASSRQGAGEKLFF
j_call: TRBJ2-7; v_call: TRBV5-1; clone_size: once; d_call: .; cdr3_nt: TGCGCCAGCAGCTTGGTGGGGGCACACGAGCAGTACTTC; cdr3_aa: CASSLVGAHEQYF
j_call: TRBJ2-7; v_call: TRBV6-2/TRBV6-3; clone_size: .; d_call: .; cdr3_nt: TGTGCCAGCAGTTCGACAGTACAGCGCTACGAGCAGTACTTC; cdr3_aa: CASSSTVQRYEQYF
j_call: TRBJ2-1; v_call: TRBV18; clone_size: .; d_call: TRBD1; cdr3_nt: TGTGCCAGCTCCCAGAAAGTTAGGGGGCGCGCCGACAATGAGCAGTTCTTC; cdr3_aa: CASSQKVRGRADNEQFF
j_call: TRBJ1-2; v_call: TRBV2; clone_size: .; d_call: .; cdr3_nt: TGTGCCAGCAGTGTCGGCAGGGGATCGGGAGGCTACACCTTC; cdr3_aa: CASSVGRGSGGYTF
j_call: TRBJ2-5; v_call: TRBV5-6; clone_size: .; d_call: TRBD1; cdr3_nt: TGTGCCAGCAGCCCGGTGGGACAGGGGGCGGCGACCCAGTACTTC; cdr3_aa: CASSPVGQGAATQYF
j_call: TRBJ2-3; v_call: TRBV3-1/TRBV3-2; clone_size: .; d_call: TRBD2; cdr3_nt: TGTGCCAGCCGCCGGGGGGGGGATACGCAGTATTTT; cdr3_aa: CASRRGGDTQYF
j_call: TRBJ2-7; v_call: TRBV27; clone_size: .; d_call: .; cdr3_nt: TGTGCCAGCAGCCTCTACTACGAGCAGTACTTC; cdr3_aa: CASSLYYEQYF
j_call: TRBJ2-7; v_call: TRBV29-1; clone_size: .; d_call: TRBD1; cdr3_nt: TGCAGCGCTGGGGACAGCTCCGGGTACGAGCAGTACTTC; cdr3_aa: CSAGDSSGYEQYF
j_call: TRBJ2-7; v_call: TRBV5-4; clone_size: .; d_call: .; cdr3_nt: TGTGCCAGCAGCTTAACTCGGGACTTGAGCTCCTACGAGCAGTACTTC; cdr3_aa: CASSLTRDLSSYEQYF
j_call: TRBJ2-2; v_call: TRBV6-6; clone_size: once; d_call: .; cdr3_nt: TGTGCCAGCAGGAAACGCGTTTCGACCGGGGAGCTGTTTTTT; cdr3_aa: CASRKRVSTGELFF
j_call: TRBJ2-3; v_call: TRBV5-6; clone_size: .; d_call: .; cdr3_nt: TGTGCCAGCAGCTTTTGGGAGCGTCCTAGCACAGATACGCAGTATTTT; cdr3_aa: CASSFWERPSTDTQYF
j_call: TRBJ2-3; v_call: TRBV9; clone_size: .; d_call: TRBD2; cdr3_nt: TGTGCCAGCAGCGTCGCTAGCGGGGGGGAAGGAGATACGCAGTATTTT; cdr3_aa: CASSVASGGEGDTQYF
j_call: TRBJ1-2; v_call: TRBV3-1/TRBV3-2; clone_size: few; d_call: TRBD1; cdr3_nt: TGTGCCAGCAGCCGATCGGACAGGGGGCTTAGTGGCTACACCTTC; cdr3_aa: CASSRSDRGLSGYTF
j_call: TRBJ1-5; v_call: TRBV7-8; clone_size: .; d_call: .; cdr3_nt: TGTGCCAGCAGCTTTTCATACAGGCTGCAGCCCCAGCATTTT; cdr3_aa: CASSFSYRLQPQHF
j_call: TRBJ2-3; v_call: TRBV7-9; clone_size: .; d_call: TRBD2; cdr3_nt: TGTGCCAGCAGCCCCCCAGCGGGGGGCACAGATACGCAGTATTTT; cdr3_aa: CASSPPAGGTDTQYF
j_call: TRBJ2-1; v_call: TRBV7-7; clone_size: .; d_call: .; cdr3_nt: TGTGCTAGCAGCTTATGGGGGCGGAGCTCCTACAATGAGCAGTTCTTC; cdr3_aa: CASSLWGRSSYNEQFF
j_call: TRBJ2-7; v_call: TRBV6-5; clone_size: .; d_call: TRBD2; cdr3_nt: TGTGCCAGCAGTTACGACCGGGAGGGCTACGAGCAGTACTTC; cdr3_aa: CASSYDREGYEQYF
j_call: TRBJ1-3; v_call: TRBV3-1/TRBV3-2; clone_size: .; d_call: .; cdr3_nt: TGTGCCAGCAGCCAAAGAGGGTCTGGAAACACCATATATTTT; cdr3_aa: CASSQRGSGNTIYF
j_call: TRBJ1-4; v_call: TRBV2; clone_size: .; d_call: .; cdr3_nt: TGTGCCAGCAGTTACCGGACAGCTGCAACTAATGAAAAACTGTTTTTT; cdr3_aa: CASSYRTAATNEKLFF
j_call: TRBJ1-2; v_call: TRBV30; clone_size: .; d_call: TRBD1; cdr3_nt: TGTGCCTGGAGCCTAGGGTACAGGGGGCGAAGTTACACCTTC; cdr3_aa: CAWSLGYRGRSYTF
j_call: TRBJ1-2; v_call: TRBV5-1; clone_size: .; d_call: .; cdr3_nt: TGCGCCAGCAGCTTGGGGGCCGTCGGGGATGGCTACACCTTC; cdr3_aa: CASSLGAVGDGYTF
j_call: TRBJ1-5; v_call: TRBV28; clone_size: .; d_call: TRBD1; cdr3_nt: TGTGCCAGCAGTCTAGGACAGGATTTTAGCAATCAGCCCCAGCATTTT; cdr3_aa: CASSLGQDFSNQPQHF
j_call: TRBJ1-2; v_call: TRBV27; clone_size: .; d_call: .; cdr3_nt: TGTGCCAGCAGTCGGTCAGGAGGGGACTATGGCTACACCTTC; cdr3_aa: CASSRSGGDYGYTF
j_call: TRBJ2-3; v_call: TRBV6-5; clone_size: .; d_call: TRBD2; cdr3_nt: TGTGCCAGCAGTTCCCCCGGGGGGGGCACAGATACGCAGTATTTT; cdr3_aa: CASSSPGGGTDTQYF
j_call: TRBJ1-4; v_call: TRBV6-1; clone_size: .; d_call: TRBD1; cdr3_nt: TGTGCCAGCAGTGTATCCCCAGGACAGGGAAGTGAAAAACTGTTTTTT; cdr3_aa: CASSVSPGQGSEKLFF
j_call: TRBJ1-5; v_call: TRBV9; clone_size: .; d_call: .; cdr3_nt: TGTGCCAGCGCCGCCCGGAGGGAACCATTCAATCAGCCCCAGCATTTT; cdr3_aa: CASAARREPFNQPQHF
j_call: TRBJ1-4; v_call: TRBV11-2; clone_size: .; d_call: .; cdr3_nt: TGTGCCAGCAGCTTAGGAGGGAGGACGGCAAACGAAAAACTGTTTTTT; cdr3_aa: CASSLGGRTANEKLFF
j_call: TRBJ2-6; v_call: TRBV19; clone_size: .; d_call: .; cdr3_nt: TGTGCCAGTAGTTCGGGACTGAACTCTGGGGCCAACGTCCTGACTTTC; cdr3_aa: CASSSGLNSGANVLTF
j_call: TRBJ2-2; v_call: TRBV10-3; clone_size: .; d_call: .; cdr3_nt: TGTGCCATCAGTGAGACAGGCCCCCTGAACACCGGGGAGCTGTTTTTT; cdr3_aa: CAISETGPLNTGELFF
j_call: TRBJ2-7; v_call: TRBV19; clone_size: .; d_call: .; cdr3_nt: TGTGCCAGTAGTATTTCCGGGAACTCCTACGAGCAGTACTTC; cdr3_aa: CASSISGNSYEQYF
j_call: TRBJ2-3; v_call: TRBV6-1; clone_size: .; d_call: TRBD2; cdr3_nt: TGTGCCAGCAGTGAAGTATCAGCGGGGGGCGGCTCAGATACGCAGTATTTT; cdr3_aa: CASSEVSAGGGSDTQYF
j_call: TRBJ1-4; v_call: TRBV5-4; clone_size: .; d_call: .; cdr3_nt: TGTGCCAGCAGCTTGCGGGGGGGGACTAATGAAAAACTGTTTTTT; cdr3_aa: CASSLRGGTNEKLFF
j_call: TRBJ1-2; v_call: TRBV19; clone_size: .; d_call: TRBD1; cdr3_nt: TGTGCCAGTAGCTTCGGACAGGGGCGGGCCTATGGCTACACCTTC; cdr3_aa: CASSFGQGRAYGYTF
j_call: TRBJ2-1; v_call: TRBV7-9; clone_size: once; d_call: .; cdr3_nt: TGTGCCAGCAGCTTAGGGGGAGGTCCCTACAATGAGCAGTTCTTC; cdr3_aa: CASSLGGGPYNEQFF
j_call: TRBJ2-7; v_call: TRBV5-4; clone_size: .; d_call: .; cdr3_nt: TGTGCCAGCAGCTTACCAGGGTACGAGCAGTACTTC; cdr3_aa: CASSLPGYEQYF
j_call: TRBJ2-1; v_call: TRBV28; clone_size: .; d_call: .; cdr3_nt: TGTGCCAGCAGGAGTTACAATGAGCAGTTCTTC; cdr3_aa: CASRSYNEQFF
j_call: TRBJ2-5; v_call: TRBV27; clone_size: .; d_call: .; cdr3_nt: TGTGCCAGCAGTTTACCCGGGGGAGAGACCCAGTACTTC; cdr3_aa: CASSLPGGETQYF
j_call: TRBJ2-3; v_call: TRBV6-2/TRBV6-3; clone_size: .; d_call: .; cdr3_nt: TGTGCCAGCAGTTCGAGGGTAGATACGCAGTATTTT; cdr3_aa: CASSSRVDTQYF
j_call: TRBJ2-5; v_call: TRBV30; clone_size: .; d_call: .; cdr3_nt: TGTGCCTGGGGGAGGAGGGGCACCCAAGAGACCCAGTACTTC; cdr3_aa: CAWGRRGTQETQYF
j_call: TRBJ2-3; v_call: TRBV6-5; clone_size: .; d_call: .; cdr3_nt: TGTGCCAGCAGTTACAGTGACAGTCGTGGAGATACGCAGTATTTT; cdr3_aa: CASSYSDSRGDTQYF
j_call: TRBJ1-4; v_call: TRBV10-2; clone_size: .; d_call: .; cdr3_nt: TGCGCCAGCATTCGGGGATTCGCAACTAATGAAAAACTGTTTTTT; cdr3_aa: CASIRGFATNEKLFF
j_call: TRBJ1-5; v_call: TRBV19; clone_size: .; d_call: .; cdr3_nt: TGTGCCAGTAGTATCATGCAGTTCAACAATCAGCCCCAGCATTTT; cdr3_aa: CASSIMQFNNQPQHF
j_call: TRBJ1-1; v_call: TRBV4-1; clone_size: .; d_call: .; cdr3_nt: TGCGCCAGCAGCCAACGGGGGAACACTGAAGCTTTCTTT; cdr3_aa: CASSQRGNTEAFF
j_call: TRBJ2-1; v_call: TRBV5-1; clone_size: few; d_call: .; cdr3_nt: TGCGCCAGCACGTGGGGGCCCATCAATGAGCAGTTCTTC; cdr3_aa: CASTWGPINEQFF
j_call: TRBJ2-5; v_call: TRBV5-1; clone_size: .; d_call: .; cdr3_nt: TGCGCCAGCAGCTTCCAGGGTTTACAAGAGACCCAGTACTTC; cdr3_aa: CASSFQGLQETQYF
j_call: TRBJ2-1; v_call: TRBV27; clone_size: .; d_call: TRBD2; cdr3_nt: TGTGCCACAGTAGCGGGGGGCCTCTACAATGAGCAGTTCTTC; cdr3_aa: CATVAGGLYNEQFF
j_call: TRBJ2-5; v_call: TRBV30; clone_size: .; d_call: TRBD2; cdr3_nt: TGTGCCTGGAGTGTCTGGACTAGCGGACGCCAAGAGACCCAGTACTTC; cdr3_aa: CAWSVWTSGRQETQYF
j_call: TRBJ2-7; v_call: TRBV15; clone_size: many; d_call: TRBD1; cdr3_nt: TGTGCCACCAGCAGAGGCCGACAGGGAACTTACGAGCAGTACTTC; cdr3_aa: CATSRGRQGTYEQYF
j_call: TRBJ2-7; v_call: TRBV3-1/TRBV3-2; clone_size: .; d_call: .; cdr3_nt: TGTGCCAGCAGCCAAGATGATAGCGAGCAGTACTTC; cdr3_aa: CASSQDDSEQYF
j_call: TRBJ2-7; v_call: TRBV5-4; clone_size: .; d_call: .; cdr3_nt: TGTGCCAGCAGCTTGGCACTAGAAAATAGTAGGCAGTACTTC; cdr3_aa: CASSLALENSRQYF
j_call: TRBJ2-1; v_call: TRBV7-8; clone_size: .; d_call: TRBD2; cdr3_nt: TGTGCCAGCAGCCGCTGGGGAGGGGCGGGGAATGAGCAGTTCTTC; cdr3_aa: CASSRWGGAGNEQFF
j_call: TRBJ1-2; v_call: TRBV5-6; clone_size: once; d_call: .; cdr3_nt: TGTGCCAGCAGCTTGCGATCTTCCGGCTATGGCTACACCTTC; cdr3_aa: CASSLRSSGYGYTF